These T cell receptor beta chains were read from a single sample in a study of blood T cell repertoires in COVID-19. Assay: immunoSEQ multiplex PCR; the TCRdb copy retains only in-frame clones and omits some. The table includes around 200,000 clones, about 83% detected once. Specimen: peripheral blood. The receptors come from a woman between 50 and 59 years old with acute or convalescent COVID-19. The CDR3 runs from the conserved cysteine through the conserved F or W. D genes are given only for firm matches. For some rows the clone size is stated as once, few or many, or as a class when expanded; others skip it.

size	D	V	J	DNA	CDR3
-	TRBD2	TRBV19	TRBJ2-7	TGTGCCAGTAGTACGTTGCTAGCGGGTCCGCTCGGGGAGGAGCAGTACTTC	CASSTLLAGPLGEEQYF
once	TRBD1	TRBV5-6	TRBJ2-1	TGTGCCAGCAGTCGGGACAGGGGGCATGAGCAGTTCTTC	CASSRDRGHEQFF
-	-	TRBV7-9	TRBJ2-2	TGTGCCAGCTCCGGAGAGGGGGAGCGGTTGGAGCTGTTTTTT	CASSGEGERLELFF
once	TRBD1	TRBV19	TRBJ1-4	TGTGCCACCGGGACAGGGTCGAATGAAAAACTGTTTTTT	CATGTGSNEKLFF
-	-	TRBV27	TRBJ2-1	TGTGCCAGCAGTATTACCGGCTACAATGAGCAGTTCTTC	CASSITGYNEQFF
-	TRBD2	TRBV4-2	TRBJ2-1	TGTGCCAGCAGCCAAGAAGCGGGAGCCTACAATGAGCAGTTCTTC	CASSQEAGAYNEQFF
-	-	TRBV14	TRBJ1-6	TGTGCCAGCAGCCAAGAGATGGCAGCACGGGGGTCACCCCTCCACTTT	CASSQEMAARGSPLHF
-	TRBD2	TRBV30	TRBJ2-3	TGTGCCTGGAGTTCCACTAGCGGGAGGGCATCAGATACGCAGTATTTT	CAWSSTSGRASDTQYF
-	-	TRBV30	TRBJ2-7	TGTGCCTGGAGTCCCGGGACAAAGAATTACGAGCAGTACTTC	CAWSPGTKNYEQYF
-	TRBD1	TRBV28	TRBJ1-1	TGTGCCAGCAGTCCCCCGGGACAGGGAGGCACTGAAGCTTTCTTT	CASSPPGQGGTEAFF
-	-	TRBV19	TRBJ2-1	TGTGCCTCCGGTGGGGGCAGGTATCATGAGCAGTTCTTC	CASGGGRYHEQFF
-	-	TRBV14	TRBJ1-1	TGTGCCAGCAGCCAAGATGCCGGGTCTGAAGCTTTCTTT	CASSQDAGSEAFF
-	TRBD1	TRBV5-5	TRBJ1-2	TGTGCCAGCAGCTTTTCAGGGGGCGCCTATGGCTACACCTTC	CASSFSGGAYGYTF
-	TRBD1	TRBV7-2	TRBJ1-2	TGTGCCAGCAGCTTAGCGGGACAGGGCTATGGCTACACCTTC	CASSLAGQGYGYTF
-	-	TRBV27	TRBJ2-1	TGTGCCAGCAGGGACATTGGAGAAGAGCAGTTCTTC	CASRDIGEEQFF
once	-	TRBV12-5	TRBJ1-2	TGTGCTAGTGGTTTGTCAAACTATGGCTACACCTTC	CASGLSNYGYTF
-	-	TRBV15	TRBJ2-3	TGTGCCACCGCCGGGGGATTAGGGGACACAGATACGCAGTATTTT	CATAGGLGDTDTQYF
-	-	TRBV12-5	TRBJ2-7	TGTGCTAGTGGTTTACTCTACGAGCAGTACTTC	CASGLLYEQYF